The T cell receptor beta chain under discussion was sequenced for a study of shared clonotypes between healthy human individuals (dated by TCRdb to 2020 to 2021). Notes on the research overall: Three men and a couple of women, aged 18 to 49 years, made up the cohort. For each donor, three plates each were used for CD4 naive and CD4 memory, two plates were used for CD8 naive, and one plate was used for CD8 memory. Blood TCR repertoires of about five healthy adults were deeply sequenced to estimate repertoire size and the extent of clonotype sharing between individuals. To increase sequencing depth and limit assay-specific biases, TCR repertoire library preparation and sequencing were carried out by different laboratories using diverse techniques. Leukapheresis yielded between about 0.94 and 9 billion PBMCs per donor.

Healthy HIV-negative adults with no recently reported acute infections or vaccinations were included as donors. All donors were Caucasian adults living in Nashville, Tennessee, USA. CD4+ T cells were enriched by magnetic negative selection; naive cells were then positively selected on CD45RA, and the negative fraction formed the memory subset. Blood was obtained by leukapheresis, after which PBMCs were separated by Ficoll-Histopaque density gradient centrifugation and cryopreserved in liquid nitrogen vapor phase. Analytical flow cytometry was used to check the purity and quantity of each magnetically sorted T cell population. From each sorted fraction, genomic DNA was isolated and quantified by UV absorbance on a Nanodrop 2000c. CDR1 is given as SGHTA and CDR2 as FQGNSA, both from the germline V gene. Unmatched junction bases come to 3, with V trimmed by 3 bases and J by 1 base. The CDR3 sequence holds 14 residues, the cysteine and phenylalanine included. The CDR3 DNA has 42 bases and is translated from base 1.

Using the deep immunoSEQ assay, TCR CDR3 regions were amplified from genomic DNA by multiplex PCR. Extracted genomic DNA from each cell subset was spread evenly across all wells of several immunoSEQ 96-well plates, with each plate serving as a replicate. For sorted subsets, about 0.2 ug genomic DNA, equal to tens of thousands of T cell genomes, was loaded into each replicate PCR. The purified libraries were quantified using a Qubit 3.0 fluorometer, sized with a Bioanalyzer 2100, and then quantified again using the KAPA Library Quantification kit. Each immunoSEQ 96-well plate was sequenced on its own single-read 150-cycle Illumina NextSeq 550 flow cell. The authors' pipeline ran thus. Because the immunoSEQ output included only junctional sequences and no quality scores, the filtering could not be the same as the filtering used for full-length reads. To assign V/J genes and CDR3, sequences were annotated against IMGT germline references using PyIR, a Python wrapper for IgBLAST v1.9. Reads with weak V/J assignments (E-value above 1e-6), missing CDR3, stop codons, out-of-frame junctions, or ambiguous translated residues were removed. V3J clonotypes were defined as sequences sharing the same inferred V gene, J gene, and CDR3 amino acid sequence. The percentage overlap between two repertoires was calculated by dividing the number of shared unique clonotypes by the size of the smaller repertoire. RTK rarefaction, the Chao1 estimator, and Recon v2.1 estimates of unobserved clonotypes were used to assess repertoire richness. Generation probabilities were computed with OLGA for all TCRbeta clonotypes obtained by the gDNA method from several donors. TCRdb mirrors the immuneACCESS table, restricted to in-frame sequences. Some clones are absent from its copies; in checked studies, under half trace to an unresolved V gene, and the reason for the others is unknown. That table supplies the V and J calls and clone size; D and trimming were determined from the DNA. The sample yields 1,400,000 or so clones; approximately 98.5% were counted once. The top ten hold about 0.35% of the sample.

Overall study outcomes, separate from this receptor: Because the study included only a small number of donors, the genetic and exposure-history diversity represented was limited. Based on pairwise subsampling, the degree of clonotype sharing among donors was expected to be affected by sequencing depth. When a handful of donors were compared, the shared fraction of clonotypes was about 5.5% for naive CD4, 3.5% to 4% for naive CD8, about 2.5% for memory CD4, and under 0.5% for memory CD8. Naive subsets generally had larger estimated clonotype richness than memory subsets did. Clonotypes shared by all four sorted-subset donors showed higher generation probabilities than non-shared clonotypes. Sampling was restricted to blood, and TCR repertoires in tissue are likely to differ from TCR repertoires in blood. Even with the large sequencing depth, rarefaction of the sorted-subset datasets indicated that sequencing was incomplete.

Details on this clone: What antigen it recognizes has not been identified. It has no much larger one-base neighbor in the sample; base qualities were not kept.

The TCR comes from a man younger than 45 in good health. The sequence links TRBV7-2 to TRBJ2-7; TRBD2 aligns with 7 central bases. Sequenced input: naive CD4+ T cells sorted from blood. The sample's cell subset or site, from its label and the paper: CD45RA+ positively selected. The CDR3 loop reads CASSFGRISYEQYF. The DNA is TGTGCCAGCAGCTTCGGGAGGATTTCCTACGAGCAGTACTTC.